This TCR beta chain is from a study of T cells in Graves' hyperthyroidism and ophthalmopathy. The ends lost 7 bases at V and 3 bases at J; junction bases unmatched: 5. CDR3 length: 14 residues. Germline assignment: CDR1 SNHLY and CDR2 FYNNEI. This clonotype has more than one count but fewer than ten. Regions amplified from RNA transcripts were the TCR beta CDR3 regions. The primer set for the first-round RT-PCR of the TCR CDR3 was HTBI. One entry per CDR3 protein, called by TCRdb with MiXCR from the multiplex PCR reads. The sample includes 350,000 to 450,000 distinct CDR3 sequences, roughly 14% of them seen just once.

Sequencing was performed on blood. This clonotype originated in a woman in her sixties with Graves' hyperthyroidism. The V call is TRBV2, the J call TRBJ2-1, with 8 bases lining up with TRBD1. CDR3 sequence reads: CASNGQGNYNEQFF. For the CDR3, the DNA is TGTGCCAGCAACGGACAGGGAAACTACAATGAGCAGTTCTTC. Full variable domain (outside the CDR3, taken from reference TRBV2 and TRBJ2-1): EPEVTQTPSHQVTQMGQEVILRCVPISNHLYFYWYRQILGQKVEFLVSFYNNEISEKSEIFDDQFSVERPDGSNFTLKIRSTKLEDSAMYFCASNGQGNYNEQFFGPGTRLTVL.